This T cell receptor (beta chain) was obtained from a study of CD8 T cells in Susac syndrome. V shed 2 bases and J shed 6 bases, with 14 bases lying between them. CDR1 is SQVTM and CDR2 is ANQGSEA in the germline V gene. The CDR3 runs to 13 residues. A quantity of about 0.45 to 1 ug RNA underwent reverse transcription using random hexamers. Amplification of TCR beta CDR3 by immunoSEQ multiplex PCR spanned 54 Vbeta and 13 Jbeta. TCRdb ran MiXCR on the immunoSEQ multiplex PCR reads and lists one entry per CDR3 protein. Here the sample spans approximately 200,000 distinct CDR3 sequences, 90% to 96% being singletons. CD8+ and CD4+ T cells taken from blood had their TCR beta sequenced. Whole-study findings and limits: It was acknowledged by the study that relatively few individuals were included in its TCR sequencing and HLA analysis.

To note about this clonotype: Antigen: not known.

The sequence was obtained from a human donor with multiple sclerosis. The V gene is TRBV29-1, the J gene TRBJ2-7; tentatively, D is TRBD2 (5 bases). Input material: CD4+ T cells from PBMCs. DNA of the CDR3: TGCAGCGTTGAATTCGGGGATTCGGTCGAGCAGTACTTC. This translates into CSVEFGDSVEQYF.